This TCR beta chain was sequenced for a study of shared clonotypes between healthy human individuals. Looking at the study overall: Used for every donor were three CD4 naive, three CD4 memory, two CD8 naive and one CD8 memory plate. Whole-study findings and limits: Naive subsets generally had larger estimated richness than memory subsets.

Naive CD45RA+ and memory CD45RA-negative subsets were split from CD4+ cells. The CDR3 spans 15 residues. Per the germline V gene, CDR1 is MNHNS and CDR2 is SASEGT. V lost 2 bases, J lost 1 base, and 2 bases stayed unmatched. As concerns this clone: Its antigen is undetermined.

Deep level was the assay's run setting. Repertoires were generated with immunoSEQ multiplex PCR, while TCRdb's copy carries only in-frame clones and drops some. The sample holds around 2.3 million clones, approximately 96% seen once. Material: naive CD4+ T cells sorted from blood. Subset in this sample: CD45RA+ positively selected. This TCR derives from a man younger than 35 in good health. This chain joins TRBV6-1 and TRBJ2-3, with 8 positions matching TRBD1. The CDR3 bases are TGTGCCAGCAGTGAAAGGACAGGGCGCACAGATACGCAGTATTTT. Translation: CASSERTGRTDTQYF.